This section outlines one T cell receptor beta chain sequence together with its context. Synthesis of cDNA was carried out by template-switch 5'RACE. The reaction used 10-nucleotide random UMIs. TCRdb re-called the 5' RACE reads with MiXCR, one entry per CDR3 protein. Counted here are 70,000 to 75,000 distinct CDR3 sequences, approximately 15% occurring once; the ten biggest clones make up under 5.5%. The V and J ends lost 3 bases and 4 bases respectively, with 15 bases between them. Germline V gene data show CDR1 as SGHRS and CDR2 as YFSETQ. This CDR3 spans 15 amino acids. The sample is drawn from a study of neurological immune-mediated disorders. Time point meaning: longitudinal time-point 1 (baseline).

Sequencing used PBMCs. V and J are TRBV5-1 and TRBJ2-3; the D gene could be TRBD1 or TRBD2 (5 bases each). This sequence originates from a female donor with HTLV-1-associated myelopathy (HAM/TSP). In DNA, the CDR3 is TGCGCCAGCAGCTCCCGGGACCATGAGTCAGATACGCAGTATTTT. It encodes CASSSRDHESDTQYF.